A selection of T cell receptor beta chains follows, all from one sample in a study of T-cell reconstitution after alpha-beta-depleted transplantation in children. MiXCR, applied by TCRdb to the PCR reads, yields one record per CDR3 protein. The table lists about a million distinct CDR3 sequences, about 30% of them singletons, with approximately 30% in the top ten. Source: PBMCs, mostly from graft donor cells, taken 360 days after TCRalphabeta/CD19-depleted stem cell transplant. These receptors originate from a boy in the first two years of life who had a stem cell transplant for SCID, so the T cells may come from the graft donor. Each CDR3 is given with its conserved first and last residue. D genes are given only for firm matches. The size field is filled for only some rows; it gives once, few, many or a size class.

j_call clone_size v_call d_call cdr3_aa cdr3_nt
TRBJ2-5 few TRBV12-3/TRBV12-4 NA CASSSPRGRRETQYF TGTGCCAGCAGTTCCCCTCGGGGGCGTCGAGAGACCCAGTACTTC
TRBJ2-3 NA TRBV9 TRBD1 CASSVGATGSTDTQYF TGTGCCAGCAGCGTAGGGGCGACAGGGTCCACAGATACGCAGTATTTT
TRBJ2-6 NA TRBV20-1 NA CSARRVHGSGANVLTF TGCAGTGCCAGGCGGGTCCATGGGTCTGGGGCCAACGTCCTGACTTTC
TRBJ2-1 NA TRBV7-1 TRBD2 CASSSRAGGPDEQFF TGTGCCAGCAGCTCTCGGGCGGGGGGGCCGGATGAGCAGTTCTTC
TRBJ2-5 few TRBV6-6 NA CASNGETQYF TGTGCCAGCAATGGGGAGACCCAGTACTTC
TRBJ2-3 NA TRBV15 TRBD2 CATSGGTSGSRQHTQYF TGTGCCACCAGCGGCGGGACTAGCGGGAGCCGTCAGCATACGCAGTATTTT
TRBJ1-1 NA TRBV5-1 NA CASSIKRGRPSNTEAFF TGCGCCAGCAGCATAAAGCGTGGTAGGCCTTCGAACACTGAAGCTTTCTTT
TRBJ2-1 NA TRBV12-3/TRBV12-4 TRBD1 CASSLRTGVYNEQFF TGTGCCAGCAGTCTCCGGACAGGGGTATACAATGAGCAGTTCTTC
TRBJ2-1 few TRBV12-3/TRBV12-4 NA CASSRPLTSYSYNEQFF TGTGCCAGCAGCCGTCCGCTCACTAGTTATTCCTACAATGAGCAGTTCTTC
TRBJ2-7 NA TRBV27 TRBD1 CASSSVTGDEQYF TGTGCCAGCAGTTCCGTCACAGGGGACGAGCAGTACTTC
TRBJ2-3 few TRBV12-3/TRBV12-4 NA CASSLSGTAANTDTQYF TGTGCCAGCAGTCTTAGCGGGACAGCCGCAAACACAGATACGCAGTATTTT
TRBJ2-1 NA TRBV7-9 TRBD2 CASSNRGLAPANEQFF TGTGCCAGCAGCAATCGTGGACTAGCCCCAGCCAATGAGCAGTTCTTC
TRBJ1-4 NA TRBV12-3/TRBV12-4 NA CASSFGVVTNEKLFF TGTGCCAGCAGTTTCGGAGTTGTGACTAATGAAAAACTGTTTTTT
TRBJ2-7 NA TRBV27 NA CASSQKTGSYEQYF TGTGCCAGCAGTCAAAAAACAGGGTCCTACGAGCAGTACTTC
TRBJ2-2 NA TRBV5-1 NA CASSFFGLGAGNTGELFF TGCGCCAGCAGCTTCTTCGGGTTAGGAGCAGGAAACACCGGGGAGCTGTTTTTT
TRBJ2-1 NA TRBV11-2 TRBD2 CASSKFSGSSYNEQFF TGTGCCAGCAGCAAATTTAGCGGGAGCTCCTACAATGAGCAGTTCTTC
TRBJ1-4 few TRBV11-3 NA CASSLLARASTNEKLFF TGTGCCAGCAGCTTATTGGCCCGAGCCTCAACTAATGAAAAACTGTTTTTT
TRBJ2-1 NA TRBV4-1 NA CASSQGRPYNEQFF TGCGCCAGCAGCCAGGGTAGACCCTACAATGAGCAGTTCTTC
TRBJ1-5 NA TRBV12-3/TRBV12-4 TRBD1 CASSIHWGTAKANQPQHF TGTGCCAGCAGTATTCATTGGGGGACAGCCAAGGCCAATCAGCCCCAGCATTTT
TRBJ2-7 NA TRBV5-6 TRBD2 CASSLGYSAGDEQYF TGTGCCAGCAGCTTGGGGTACTCGGCGGGGGATGAGCAGTACTTC
TRBJ2-2 many TRBV12-3/TRBV12-4 NA CASSIQNTGELFF TGTGCCAGCAGTATCCAGAACACCGGGGAGCTGTTTTTT
TRBJ2-7 once TRBV28 NA CASSPLITDSRHEQYF TGTGCCAGCAGTCCGTTGATCACTGATTCTCGGCACGAGCAGTACTTC
TRBJ2-3 few TRBV20-1 TRBD2 CSAPTAGDHTDTQYF TGCAGTGCCCCAACGGCGGGAGACCACACAGATACGCAGTATTTT
TRBJ2-4 few TRBV20-1 NA CSTFRRAKNIQYF TGCAGTACGTTCAGGAGGGCCAAAAACATTCAGTACTTC
TRBJ2-7 NA TRBV20-1 NA CSARGNRASEQYF TGCAGTGCTAGAGGAAACAGGGCATCCGAGCAGTACTTC
TRBJ2-5 few TRBV5-1 NA CASSLAQVAVRETQYF TGCGCCAGCAGCTTGGCCCAGGTGGCGGTTCGTGAGACCCAGTACTTC
TRBJ1-1 few TRBV28 NA CASSGGDQGNEAFF TGTGCCAGCAGCGGGGGGGACCAAGGGAATGAAGCTTTCTTT
TRBJ2-1 NA TRBV7-2 NA CASSLGARRPGEQFF TGTGCCAGCAGCTTAGGAGCACGGAGGCCCGGGGAGCAGTTCTTC
TRBJ1-2 few TRBV20-1 NA CSARDAKAWGGYTF TGCAGTGCTAGAGATGCCAAAGCCTGGGGTGGCTACACCTTC
TRBJ1-2 few TRBV6-5 NA CASSYSGGFEDSWGYTF TGTGCCAGCAGTTACTCCGGCGGTTTTGAGGACAGCTGGGGCTACACCTTC
TRBJ2-3 few TRBV7-2 NA CASSPSTTQYF TGTGCCAGCAGCCCATCAACGACGCAGTATTTT
TRBJ2-5 NA TRBV6-2/TRBV6-3 NA CASRKIVQETQYF TGTGCCAGCAGAAAGATAGTTCAAGAGACCCAGTACTTC
TRBJ2-3 few TRBV4-2 TRBD2 CASSQVLERGGRDTQYF TGTGCCAGCAGCCAAGTGCTGGAGCGGGGGGGCCGGGATACGCAGTATTTT
TRBJ1-1 few TRBV12-3/TRBV12-4 NA CASSYQGRITEAFF TGTGCCAGCAGTTACCAGGGCCGAATCACTGAAGCTTTCTTT
TRBJ1-1 NA TRBV10-3 NA CAISASLTELKNTEAFF TGTGCCATCAGTGCGTCCCTGACAGAACTTAAGAACACTGAAGCTTTCTTT
TRBJ2-1 NA TRBV28 NA CASSNPVGMRNEQFF TGTGCCAGCAGTAACCCGGTGGGCATGAGGAATGAGCAGTTCTTC
TRBJ1-2 NA TRBV6-5 NA CASSLLGPYGYTF TGTGCCAGCAGTTTGCTGGGCCCCTATGGCTACACCTTC
TRBJ2-7 few TRBV20-1 TRBD1 CSARVATGNPYEQYF TGCAGTGCTAGAGTAGCGACAGGGAATCCCTACGAGCAGTACTTC
TRBJ2-1 NA TRBV20-1 NA CSAREVGRVGGFF TGCAGTGCTAGAGAAGTTGGGCGGGTGGGCGGTTTCTTC
TRBJ2-3 NA TRBV29-1 NA CSVGIAFSTDTQYF TGCAGCGTTGGGATCGCCTTTAGCACAGATACGCAGTATTTT
TRBJ2-3 few TRBV9 NA CASSPTDGTDTQYF TGTGCCAGCAGCCCGACGGACGGCACAGATACGCAGTATTTT
TRBJ2-2 few TRBV20-1 NA CSARVSGRANTGELFF TGCAGTGCTAGAGTGTCAGGCAGAGCGAACACCGGGGAGCTGTTTTTT
TRBJ2-5 once TRBV15 NA CATSRDVPAGEETQYF TGTGCCACCAGCAGAGATGTGCCCGCAGGGGAAGAGACCCAGTACTTC
TRBJ1-5 few TRBV3-1 TRBD1 CASGQGVRSNQPQHF TGTGCCAGCGGACAGGGGGTTAGGAGCAATCAGCCCCAGCATTTT
TRBJ2-1 few TRBV20-1 TRBD2 CSARDLAGTSYNEQFF TGCAGTGCTAGGGACTTAGCGGGGACCTCCTACAATGAGCAGTTCTTC
TRBJ2-7 many TRBV5-1 NA CASSLTTYEQYF TGCGCCAGCAGCCTGACGACCTACGAGCAGTACTTC
TRBJ2-4 NA TRBV10-3 TRBD1 CAISEPPGQKNIQYF TGTGCCATCAGTGAGCCGCCGGGACAGAAAAACATTCAGTACTTC
TRBJ2-3 few TRBV6-1 TRBD2 CASSRGGAQTDTQYF TGTGCCAGCAGCCGCGGGGGGGCCCAGACAGATACGCAGTATTTT
TRBJ1-2 NA TRBV5-1 NA CASSLAWLLIYGYTF TGCGCCAGCAGCTTGGCCTGGCTCCTCATTTATGGCTACACCTTC
TRBJ2-7 few TRBV5-1 TRBD2 CASSLWVGGAGEQYF TGCGCCAGCAGCTTGTGGGTCGGGGGGGCCGGCGAGCAGTACTTC
TRBJ1-1 few TRBV5-1 NA CASSFRMGRANTEAFF TGCGCCAGCAGCTTTCGGATGGGGAGGGCGAACACTGAAGCTTTCTTT
TRBJ2-1 NA TRBV12-3/TRBV12-4 TRBD2 CASTPKTSGANNEQFF TGTGCCAGCACCCCCAAGACTAGCGGGGCCAACAATGAGCAGTTCTTC
TRBJ1-1 NA TRBV4-3 NA CASSPGVWNTEAFF TGCGCCAGCAGCCCAGGGGTATGGAACACTGAAGCTTTCTTT
TRBJ1-2 NA TRBV4-1 NA CASSPAWGASGYTF TGCGCCAGCAGCCCGGCGTGGGGGGCTTCTGGCTACACCTTC
TRBJ2-7 NA TRBV7-8 NA CASSLVVGGTTSSYEQYF TGTGCCAGCAGCTTAGTGGTAGGGGGGACAACAAGCTCCTACGAGCAGTACTTC
TRBJ1-2 NA TRBV5-1 NA CASSFDPDGYTF TGCGCCAGCAGCTTTGATCCGGATGGCTACACCTTC
TRBJ2-1 few TRBV5-1 TRBD2 CASRRAGDYNEQFF TGCGCCAGCCGTCGAGCGGGGGACTACAATGAGCAGTTCTTC
TRBJ2-3 NA TRBV7-2 TRBD2 CASSLTSVYPQYF TGTGCCAGCAGCTTAACTAGCGTTTATCCGCAGTATTTT
TRBJ1-1 NA TRBV6-2/TRBV6-3 NA CASSADSNTEAFF TGTGCCAGCAGTGCCGACAGTAACACTGAAGCTTTCTTT